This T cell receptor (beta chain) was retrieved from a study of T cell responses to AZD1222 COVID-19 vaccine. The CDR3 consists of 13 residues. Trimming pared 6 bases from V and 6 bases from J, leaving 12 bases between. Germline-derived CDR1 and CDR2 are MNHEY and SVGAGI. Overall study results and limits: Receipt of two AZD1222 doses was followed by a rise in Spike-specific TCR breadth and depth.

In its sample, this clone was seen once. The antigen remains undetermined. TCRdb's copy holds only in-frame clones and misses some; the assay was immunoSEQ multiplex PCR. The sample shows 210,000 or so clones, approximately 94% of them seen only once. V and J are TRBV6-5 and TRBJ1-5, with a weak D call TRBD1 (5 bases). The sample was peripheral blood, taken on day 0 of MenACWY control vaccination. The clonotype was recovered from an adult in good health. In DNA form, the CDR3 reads TGTGCCAGCAGGGCACCGGACACTCAGCCCCAGCATTTT. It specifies CASRAPDTQPQHF.